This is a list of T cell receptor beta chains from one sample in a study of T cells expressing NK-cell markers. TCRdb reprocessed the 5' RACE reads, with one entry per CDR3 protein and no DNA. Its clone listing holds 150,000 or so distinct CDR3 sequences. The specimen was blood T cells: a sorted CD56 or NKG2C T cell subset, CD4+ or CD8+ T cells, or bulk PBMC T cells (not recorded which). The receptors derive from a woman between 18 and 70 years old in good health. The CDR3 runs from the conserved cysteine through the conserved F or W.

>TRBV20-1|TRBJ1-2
CSASIGGPNYGYTF
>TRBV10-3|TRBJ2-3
CAISEPQGGSDTQYF
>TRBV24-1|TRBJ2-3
CATSDPTGPADTQYF
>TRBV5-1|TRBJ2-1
CASSLFDVYNEQFF
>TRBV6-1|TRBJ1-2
CASSVNRGTYGYTF
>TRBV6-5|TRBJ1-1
CASSHRGQGIQAFF
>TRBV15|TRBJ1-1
CATSRDLQGGTEAFF
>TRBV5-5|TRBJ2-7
CASSLVRLSYEQYF
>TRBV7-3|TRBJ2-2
CASSLTQRGPLTGELFF
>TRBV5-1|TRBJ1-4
CASSLDKGEKLFF
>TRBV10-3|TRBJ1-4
CAISATGLTNEKLFF
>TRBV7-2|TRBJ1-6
CASNKQGTNNSPLHF
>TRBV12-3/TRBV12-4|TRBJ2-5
CASSLRLAGDETQYF
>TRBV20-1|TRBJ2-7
CSASDPGQGSSYEQYF
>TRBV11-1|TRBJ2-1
CASSLAGTFQSSYNEQFF
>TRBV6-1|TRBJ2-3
CASRTGYEDTQYF
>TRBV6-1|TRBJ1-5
CASSQGASQPQHF
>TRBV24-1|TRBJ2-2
CATSDLRVPTGELFF
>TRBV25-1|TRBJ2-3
CASSPTTKFTDTQYF
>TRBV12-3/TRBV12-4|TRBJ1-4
CASRERTGVNEKLFF
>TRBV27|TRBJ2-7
CASSQTGTSGGPYEQYF
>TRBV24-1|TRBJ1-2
CATSDPGQGFTF
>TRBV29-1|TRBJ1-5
CSVCTAGTGSDQPQHF
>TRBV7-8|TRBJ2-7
CASSLERRGRPYEQYF
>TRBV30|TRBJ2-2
CAWSVLENTGELFF
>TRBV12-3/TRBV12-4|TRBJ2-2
CASSPGNANTGELFF
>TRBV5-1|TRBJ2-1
CASSQATWGNEQFF
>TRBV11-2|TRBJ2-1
CASSLDPVRGNEQFF
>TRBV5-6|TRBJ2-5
CASSPGLRPGGTQYF
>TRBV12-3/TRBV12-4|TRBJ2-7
CASSLWGSEQYF
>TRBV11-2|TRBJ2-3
CASSRKVSRFTQYF
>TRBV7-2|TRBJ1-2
CASSVPTGGYTF
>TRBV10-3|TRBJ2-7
CAIRPTGSSYEQYF